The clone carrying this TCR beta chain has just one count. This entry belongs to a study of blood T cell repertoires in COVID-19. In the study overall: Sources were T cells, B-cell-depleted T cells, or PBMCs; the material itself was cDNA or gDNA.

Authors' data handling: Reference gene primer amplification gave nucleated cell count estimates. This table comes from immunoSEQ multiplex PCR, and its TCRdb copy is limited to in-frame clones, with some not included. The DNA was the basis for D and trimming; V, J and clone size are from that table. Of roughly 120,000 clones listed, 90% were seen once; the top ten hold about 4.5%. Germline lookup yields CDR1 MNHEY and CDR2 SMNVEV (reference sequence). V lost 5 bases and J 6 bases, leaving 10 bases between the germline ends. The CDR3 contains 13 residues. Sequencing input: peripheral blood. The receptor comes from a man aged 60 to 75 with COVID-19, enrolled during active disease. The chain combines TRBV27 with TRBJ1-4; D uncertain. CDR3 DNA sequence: TGTGCCAGCAGTCGGGGTTGGGATGAAAAACTGTTTTTT. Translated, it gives CASSRGWDEKLFF.